The rows below give T cell receptor beta chains drawn from one sample of a study of cytomegalovirus exposure and HLA in healthy donors. Measured with immunoSEQ multiplex PCR; TCRdb has only the in-frame clones, and not every one. The sample has 150,000 to 200,000 clones. The source material was PBMCs. The source is a woman aged 60-75 years in good health and CMV-seronegative. CDR3s include the opening cysteine and the closing phenylalanine or tryptophan. Fields, in order: V gene, D gene, J gene, CDR3 DNA, CDR3 protein. The D gene is left open where the match is weak.

>TRBV5-1|NA|TRBJ2-2
TGCGCCAGCAGCTACAGACAGGTCTACGGGGCAAACACCGGGGAGCTGTTTTTT
CASSYRQVYGANTGELFF
>TRBV7-2|TRBD1|TRBJ2-2
TGTGCCAGCAGCCCTCGGACAGGAGCCACCGGGGAGCTGTTTTTT
CASSPRTGATGELFF
>TRBV4-1|TRBD1|TRBJ1-3
TGCGCCAGCAGCCAAGGCACCGCCGCAGGGGGTCGATCTGGAAACACCATATATTTT
CASSQGTAAGGRSGNTIYF
>TRBV25-1|NA|TRBJ2-5
TGTGCCAGCTCGGGACAAACAGAGACCCAGTACTTC
CASSGQTETQYF
>TRBV6-5|NA|TRBJ2-2
TGTGCCAGCAGTTACAAGGGGTCTCTGAACACCGGGGAGCTGTTTTTT
CASSYKGSLNTGELFF
>TRBV4-3|TRBD2|TRBJ2-7
TGCGCCAGCAGCCAGCTGCGGGGGGGCTTCTACGAGCAGTACTTC
CASSQLRGGFYEQYF
>TRBV16|NA|TRBJ1-1
TGTGCCAGCAGCCCCCGGGGGATCGAAGCTTTCTTT
CASSPRGIEAFF
>TRBV5-8|TRBD1|TRBJ1-5
TGTGCCAGTCTACAGGGGGGACAGCCCCAGCATTTT
CASLQGGQPQHF
>TRBV6-5|NA|TRBJ2-5
TGTGCCAGCAGTTACTCGCGAGTCCAAGAGACCCAGTACTTC
CASSYSRVQETQYF
>TRBV19|NA|TRBJ2-7
TGTGCCAGTAGTATACTAGTTCGACCCTACGAGCAGTACTTC
CASSILVRPYEQYF
>TRBV6-5|NA|TRBJ2-7
TGTGCCAGCACCTATTCCCTAGGTGGGTACGAGCAGTACTTC
CASTYSLGGYEQYF
>TRBV6-5|TRBD1|TRBJ1-2
TGTGCCAGCAGTTACTCCCAGGGGGCGCGGAGAGGCTACACCTTC
CASSYSQGARRGYTF
>TRBV18|NA|TRBJ1-1
TGTGCCAGCTCCTTGGCGCTCGAGGGCACTGAAGCTTTCTTT
CASSLALEGTEAFF
>TRBV7-6|TRBD1|TRBJ2-7
TGTGCCAGCAGCCTTGGACAGGGAGGCACCTACGAGCAGTACTTC
CASSLGQGGTYEQYF
>TRBV6-6|NA|TRBJ1-1
TGTGCCAGCGACGCGGGGGTAGGGTATGAAGCTTTCTTT
CASDAGVGYEAFF
>TRBV9|NA|TRBJ2-7
TGTGCCAGCAGCGTAGAACAGTACTCCTACGAGCAGTACTTC
CASSVEQYSYEQYF
>TRBV7-6|NA|TRBJ2-2
TGTGCCAGCAGCCCCAATCGAAGGGGGAATACCGGGGAGCTGTTTTTT
CASSPNRRGNTGELFF
>TRBV19|TRBD1|TRBJ1-5
TGTGCCAGTAGGCCCCGGGACAGGAAGTTTGATTTGGGCAATCAGCCCCAGCATTTT
CASRPRDRKFDLGNQPQHF
>TRBV7-3|NA|TRBJ1-1
TGTGCCAGCAGCTTGGGACACGTTAGCACTGAAGCTTTCTTT
CASSLGHVSTEAFF
>TRBV4-1|NA|TRBJ1-4
TGCGCCAGCAGCCAAGGAGGTTTGGGTGAAAAACTGTTTTTT
CASSQGGLGEKLFF
>TRBV15|TRBD1|TRBJ2-3
TGTGCCACCAGTCCGGGACAGAGCACAGATACGCAGTATTTT
CATSPGQSTDTQYF
>TRBV18|TRBD1|TRBJ2-3
TGTGCCAGCTCACCATCGACAGGGAAGAACACAGATACGCAGTATTTT
CASSPSTGKNTDTQYF
>TRBV6-5|NA|TRBJ2-7
TGTGCCAGCAGGCAGGGGCCCTCATCCTCCTACGAGCAGTACTTC
CASRQGPSSSYEQYF
>TRBV2|NA|TRBJ2-2
TGTGCCAGCAGTGAGTGGCAGGGTGGGACCGGGGAGCTGTTTTTT
CASSEWQGGTGELFF
>TRBV7-3|NA|TRBJ2-7
TGTGCCAGCAGCTTAGCTTTAGAGTACGAGCAGTACTTC
CASSLALEYEQYF
>TRBV7-9|NA|TRBJ1-1
TGTGCCAGCAGCTTAGTCCAAACAGAGAACACTGAAGCTTTCTTT
CASSLVQTENTEAFF
>TRBV7-2|TRBD1|TRBJ1-1
TGTGCCAGCAGCCGGGACAGGTGGAACACTGAAGCTTTCTTT
CASSRDRWNTEAFF
>TRBV7-3|NA|TRBJ2-6
TGTGCCAGCAGGTCTTATAAATCCTCTGGGGCCAACGTCCTGACTTTC
CASRSYKSSGANVLTF
>TRBV7-6|NA|TRBJ2-3
TGTGCCAGCAGCTCCGGGTTTGCAGATACGCAGTATTTT
CASSSGFADTQYF
>TRBV5-6|TRBD1|TRBJ1-4
TGTGCCAGCAGCTCAACAGGGGCCCCCAATCAAAAACTGTTTTTT
CASSSTGAPNQKLFF
>TRBV11-2|TRBD1|TRBJ1-4
TGTGCCAGCAGCTCTCAGACAGGGGGCGGCGAAAAACTGTTTTTT
CASSSQTGGGEKLFF
>TRBV15|TRBD2|TRBJ2-7
TGTGCCACCAGCAGAGAGGGACTAGTCTACGAGCAGTACTTC
CATSREGLVYEQYF
>TRBV27|NA|TRBJ2-7
TGTGCCAGCAGTTTATCCGCGGGGACAGCCTCCTACGAGCAGTACTTC
CASSLSAGTASYEQYF
>TRBV5-1|NA|TRBJ2-3
TGCGCCAGCAGCTCAAAGACAGGAGTTAGCACAGATACGCAGTATTTT
CASSSKTGVSTDTQYF
>TRBV7-2|NA|TRBJ1-1
TGTGCCAGCAGCTTAGTTTCAGGGGCAAACACTGAAGCTTTCTTT
CASSLVSGANTEAFF
>TRBV7-9|NA|TRBJ2-3
TGTGCCAGCAGCCCCCGAGGGATTGGAGGCGGGGGCCAGGATACGCAGTATTTT
CASSPRGIGGGGQDTQYF
>TRBV7-7|NA|TRBJ1-3
TGTGCCAGCAGCCCGTCCAGCTCTGGAAACACCATATATTTT
CASSPSSSGNTIYF
>TRBV5-8|NA|TRBJ1-5
TGTGCCAGCAGCTTGTCTCCAGGGGAACAGCCCCAGCATTTT
CASSLSPGEQPQHF
>TRBV9|NA|TRBJ1-1
TGTGCCAGCAGCGGAGGGCCACTACGCCCGGCTTTCTTT
CASSGGPLRPAFF
>TRBV5-5|TRBD1|TRBJ1-1
TGTGCCAGCAGCCCAATGGGACAGGGAAACACTGAAGCTTTCTTT
CASSPMGQGNTEAFF
>TRBV10-3|TRBD1|TRBJ1-1
TGTGCCATCAGAGCCGCAGGGGGCGGCACTGAAGCTTTCTTT
CAIRAAGGGTEAFF
>TRBV5-1|TRBD2|TRBJ2-1
TGCGCCAGCAGCTTGGGACTAGCGGACAATGAGCAGTTCTTC
CASSLGLADNEQFF
>TRBV5-4|TRBD1|TRBJ2-5
TGTGCCAGCAGCCGGGACAGGGCAGGGGAGACCCAGTACTTC
CASSRDRAGETQYF
>TRBV4-1|NA|TRBJ1-6
TGCGCCAGCAGCCAAGATAGGAGTTCACCCCTCCACTTT
CASSQDRSSPLHF
>TRBV5-6|TRBD1|TRBJ1-3
TGTGCCAGCAGCACTCGGACAGGGTGGATTGGAAACACCATATATTTT
CASSTRTGWIGNTIYF
>TRBV18|NA|TRBJ2-2
TGTGCCAGCCGCTCCTCGAGCGGGGAGCTGTTTTTT
CASRSSSGELFF
>TRBV9|NA|TRBJ1-2
TGTGCCAGCAGCCCCCGAGGGCCCTATGGCTACACCTTC
CASSPRGPYGYTF
>TRBV2|TRBD2|TRBJ2-7
TGTGCCAGCAGTGAAGTTACCCTAGCGGGAGTTCTTTACGAGCAGTACTTC
CASSEVTLAGVLYEQYF
>TRBV7-8|NA|TRBJ1-5
TGTGCCAGCAGCTTAAGCGGGACATTTATTCGCAATCAGCCCCAGCATTTT
CASSLSGTFIRNQPQHF
>TRBV5-6|TRBD2|TRBJ2-7
TGTGCCAGCAGCTTGGCTTTCGGGACTAGAGGGTACGAGCAGTACTTC
CASSLAFGTRGYEQYF
>TRBV14|NA|TRBJ1-1
TGTGCCAGCAGCCGCATGACAGGAACTGAAGCTTTCTTT
CASSRMTGTEAFF
>TRBV5-4|NA|TRBJ2-3
TGTGCCAGCAGCTTACTGGGGGCCATCACAGATACGCAGTATTTT
CASSLLGAITDTQYF
>TRBV25-1|NA|TRBJ2-1
TGTGCCAGCAGTGAAGAGTCGAGGCCGTACAATGAGCAGTTCTTC
CASSEESRPYNEQFF
>TRBV6-6|NA|TRBJ1-6
TGTGCCAGCAGTTCGACGCCAGGGATATATAATTCACCCCTCCACTTT
CASSSTPGIYNSPLHF
>TRBV12-5|NA|TRBJ1-1
TGTGCTAGTGGCCAACAATTCGAGGGAAAAGCTTTCTTT
CASGQQFEGKAFF
>TRBV6-6|TRBD1|TRBJ2-1
TGTGCCAGCAGGTGGACAGGGGGTTACAATGAGCAGTTCTTC
CASRWTGGYNEQFF
>TRBV13|NA|TRBJ1-3
TGTGCCAGCAGCCCAAGGGACACTGGAAACACCATATATTTT
CASSPRDTGNTIYF
>TRBV9|TRBD1|TRBJ1-2
TGTGCCAGCAGCGTAACCCGGGACAGTTCTTACTATGGCTACACCTTC
CASSVTRDSSYYGYTF